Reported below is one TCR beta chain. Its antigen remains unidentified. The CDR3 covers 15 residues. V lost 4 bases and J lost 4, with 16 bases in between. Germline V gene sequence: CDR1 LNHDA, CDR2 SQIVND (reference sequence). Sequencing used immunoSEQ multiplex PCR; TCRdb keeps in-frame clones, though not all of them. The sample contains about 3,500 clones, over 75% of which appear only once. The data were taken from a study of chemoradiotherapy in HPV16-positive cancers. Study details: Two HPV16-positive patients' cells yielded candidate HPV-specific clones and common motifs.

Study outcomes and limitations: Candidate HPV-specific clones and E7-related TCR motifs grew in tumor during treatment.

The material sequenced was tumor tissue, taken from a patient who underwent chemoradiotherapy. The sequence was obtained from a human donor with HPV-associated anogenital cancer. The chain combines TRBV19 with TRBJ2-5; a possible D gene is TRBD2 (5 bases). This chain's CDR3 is CASSTTPGSGETQYF. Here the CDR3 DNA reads TGTGCCAGTAGTACAACACCGGGGTCGGGAGAGACCCAGTACTTC.